Listed below are T cell receptor beta chains from one sample, sequenced in a study of beta chain features in type 1 diabetes. TCRdb's table, derived via immunoSEQ multiplex PCR, lists solely in-frame clones and lacks some. The table records 30,000 to 45,000 clones, roughly two thirds of them present only once. Sequences were obtained from Tregs from blood. These receptors all stem from a woman between 25 and 40 years old in good health. CDR3s include the opening cysteine and the closing phenylalanine or tryptophan. A D gene is named only where the DNA matches it firmly. Clone size is not always given. Where it is, it says once, few, many or a class for expanded clones.

CAISESASREYEQYF	TGTGCCATCAGTGAGTCAGCTAGCAGAGAGTACGAGCAGTACTTC	-	TRBJ2-7	-	TRBV10-3
CASSTGQTEYAEAFF	TGTGCCAGCAGCACGGGACAGACGGAATATGCTGAAGCTTTCTTT	TRBD1	TRBJ1-1	-	TRBV7-2
CASSRSPSYEQYF	TGTGCCAGCAGCCGATCCCCCTCCTACGAGCAGTACTTC	-	TRBJ2-7	-	TRBV28
CSAEALAGGDSYEQYF	TGCAGCGCAGAGGCGCTAGCGGGAGGGGACTCCTACGAGCAGTACTTC	TRBD2	TRBJ2-7	-	TRBV29-1
CASSSLAGFTQYF	TGTGCCAGCAGCTCCCTAGCGGGATTTACGCAGTATTTT	TRBD2	TRBJ2-3	-	TRBV7-2
CASSPGQGGTDTQYF	TGTGCCAGCAGTCCGGGACAGGGAGGGACAGATACGCAGTATTTT	TRBD1	TRBJ2-3	-	TRBV6-1
CASSATSGGYEQYF	TGTGCCAGCTCCGCGACTAGCGGCGGCTACGAGCAGTACTTC	TRBD2	TRBJ2-7	few	TRBV18
CASSFATGGGYTF	TGTGCCAGCAGCTTTGCGACAGGTGGGGGCTACACCTTC	-	TRBJ1-2	-	TRBV5-6
CASKEVYDQPQHF	TGTGCCAGCAAGGAGGTTTATGATCAGCCCCAGCATTTT	-	TRBJ1-5	-	TRBV2
CASSPTVGSSYEQYF	TGTGCCAGCAGTCCGACAGTGGGAAGCTCCTACGAGCAGTACTTC	-	TRBJ2-7	-	TRBV2
CASRKWLAVNNEQFF	TGTGCCAGCCGCAAGTGGCTAGCGGTAAACAATGAGCAGTTCTTC	TRBD2	TRBJ2-1	-	TRBV7-9
CASSRVNFRDSLQETQYF	TGTGCCAGCAGCCGAGTGAATTTCCGGGACTCGCTACAAGAGACCCAGTACTTC	-	TRBJ2-5	-	TRBV7-9
CSVGGPNTQYF	TGCAGCGTTGGGGGGCCGAATACGCAGTATTTT	-	TRBJ2-3	-	TRBV29-1
CASTAGGHTGELFF	TGTGCCAGCACTGCAGGGGGACACACCGGGGAGCTGTTTTTT	TRBD1	TRBJ2-2	-	TRBV6-5
CASRSRQGGQPQHF	TGTGCCAGTAGAAGTCGACAGGGGGGCCAGCCCCAGCATTTT	TRBD1	TRBJ1-5	few	TRBV19
CASSAGLAGGIANTGELFF	TGTGCCAGCAGCGCGGGACTAGCGGGCGGTATTGCGAACACCGGGGAGCTGTTTTTT	TRBD2	TRBJ2-2	once	TRBV9
CASSPPRGFNTGELFF	TGTGCCAGCTCACCACCTCGAGGATTTAACACCGGGGAGCTGTTTTTT	-	TRBJ2-2	-	TRBV18
CASSSTTGRYGYTF	TGTGCCAGCAGCAGTACGACAGGGCGATATGGCTACACCTTC	TRBD1	TRBJ1-2	-	TRBV7-2
CASRGGGNQPQHF	TGTGCCAGCAGGGGTGGGGGGAATCAGCCCCAGCATTTT	-	TRBJ1-5	few	TRBV28
CASRSRLPHNEQFF	TGTGCCAGCCGAAGTAGACTTCCTCACAATGAGCAGTTCTTC	-	TRBJ2-1	few	TRBV7-9
CAGGTSGILNEQFF	TGTGCCGGCGGGACTAGCGGGATCCTCAATGAGCAGTTCTTC	TRBD2	TRBJ2-1	-	TRBV2
CASSLGVRPRTPNEKLFF	TGCGCCAGCAGCTTGGGAGTCAGGCCGCGAACGCCTAATGAAAAACTGTTTTTT	-	TRBJ1-4	-	TRBV5-1
CASSLTGNQPQHF	TGTGCCAGCAGCCTAACAGGCAATCAGCCCCAGCATTTT	-	TRBJ1-5	-	TRBV7-9
CASRGTGSNTGELFF	TGTGCCAGTAGGGGGACAGGTTCGAACACCGGGGAGCTGTTTTTT	TRBD1	TRBJ2-2	-	TRBV19
CASSSGQGYGYTF	TGTGCCAGCAGTTCCGGACAAGGCTATGGCTACACCTTC	-	TRBJ1-2	once	TRBV6-4
CASTPGGTSNEQYF	TGCGCCAGCACCCCGGGGGGGACTAGCAACGAGCAGTACTTC	TRBD2	TRBJ2-7	-	TRBV5-1
CASSLANTDTQYF	TGCGCCAGCAGCTTGGCAAACACAGATACGCAGTATTTT	-	TRBJ2-3	few	TRBV5-1
CATSRVSGAPQPQHF	TGTGCCACCAGCAGAGTTTCTGGAGCCCCCCAGCCCCAGCATTTT	-	TRBJ1-5	-	TRBV15
CASSNRDRISGNTIYF	TGTGCCAGCAGCAACCGGGACAGGATCTCTGGAAACACCATATATTTT	TRBD1	TRBJ1-3	-	TRBV9
CAISEILAGGYEQYF	TGTGCCATCAGTGAGATACTAGCGGGAGGGTACGAGCAGTACTTC	TRBD2	TRBJ2-7	-	TRBV10-3
CASSYIGSWAFF	TGTGCCAGCAGTTACATCGGGAGTTGGGCTTTCTTT	-	TRBJ1-1	-	TRBV6-5
CASKPRDRGRGILLNSYNEQFF	TGCGCCAGTAAGCCCCGGGACAGGGGGCGAGGCATCCTATTAAACTCCTACAATGAGCAGTTCTTC	TRBD1	TRBJ2-1	once	TRBV5-1
CASGSSRTSGMEETQYF	TGTGCTAGTGGGTCTTCCCGGACTAGCGGGATGGAAGAGACCCAGTACTTC	TRBD2	TRBJ2-5	-	TRBV12-5
CASNRGGGLMNTEAFF	TGTGCCAGCAACCGGGGGGGAGGACTCATGAACACTGAAGCTTTCTTT	-	TRBJ1-1	-	TRBV21-1
CASSLDGNYEQYF	TGTGCCAGCAGCTTAGACGGGAACTACGAGCAGTACTTC	-	TRBJ2-7	-	TRBV7-2
CASGQTYEQYF	TGTGCCAGCGGACAAACCTACGAGCAGTACTTC	-	TRBJ2-7	medium-sized	TRBV7-9
CASRVDRGTEAFF	TGTGCCAGCAGGGTTGACAGGGGGACTGAAGCTTTCTTT	TRBD1	TRBJ1-1	-	TRBV2
CASSDRDEQYF	TGTGCCAGTAGTGACAGGGACGAGCAGTACTTC	TRBD1	TRBJ2-7	-	TRBV19
CASRKKTGTPTGSPLHF	TGTGCCAGTAGAAAAAAGACCGGGACTCCCACGGGTTCACCCCTCCACTTT	-	TRBJ1-6	once	TRBV19